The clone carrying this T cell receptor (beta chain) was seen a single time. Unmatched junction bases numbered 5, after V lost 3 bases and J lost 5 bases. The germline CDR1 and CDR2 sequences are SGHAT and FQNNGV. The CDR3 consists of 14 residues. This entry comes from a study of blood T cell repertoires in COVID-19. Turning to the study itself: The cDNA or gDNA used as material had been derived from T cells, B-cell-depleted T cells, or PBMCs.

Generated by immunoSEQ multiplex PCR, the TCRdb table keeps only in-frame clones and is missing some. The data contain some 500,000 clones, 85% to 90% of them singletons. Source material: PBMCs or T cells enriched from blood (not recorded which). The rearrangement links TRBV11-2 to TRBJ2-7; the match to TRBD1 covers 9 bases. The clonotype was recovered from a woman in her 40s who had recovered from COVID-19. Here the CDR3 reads CASSFYRGRHEQYF. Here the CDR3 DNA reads TGTGCCAGCAGCTTCTACAGGGGGCGCCACGAGCAGTACTTC.